This entry features one T cell receptor beta chain sequence. These data are taken from a study of radiation and T cells in renal cell carcinoma. The time point was: blood 2 weeks post-SBRT. Treatment specified: 15 Gy SBRT to primary tumor, nephrectomy 4 weeks later. Serial blood draws occurred at baseline and 2 and 4 weeks post-SBRT. After removal of 5 bases from V and 2 bases from J, the junction contained 1 base not matched to a gene. The CDR3 is made up of 13 amino acids. From germline, CDR1 is LNHDA and CDR2 SQIVND (reference sequence). Method: immunoSEQ multiplex PCR; TCRdb's copy keeps in-frame clones and lacks some. The sample has more than 20,000 clones, about 85% seen once; the top ten hold 30% to 40%.

The chain joins TRBV19 to TRBJ1-2; 8 positions match TRBD1. This receptor was identified in a man in his sixties with renal cell carcinoma. The input for sequencing was blood, taken from a patient whose treatment included radiotherapy and nephrectomy. CDR3 in DNA: TGTGCCAGTAGTCGGGACAGGAACTATGGCTACACCTTC. Translating it yields CASSRDRNYGYTF.